Shown below are 19 T cell receptor beta chains from a single sample sequenced in a study of shared clonotypes between healthy human individuals. Repertoires were generated with immunoSEQ multiplex PCR, while TCRdb's copy carries only in-frame clones and drops some. The sample carries nearly 1,000,000 clones, approximately 76% recorded once. Sequencing was carried out using memory CD4+ T cells sorted from blood. Sample subset: CD45RA-negative fraction. All receptors come from a man between 18 and 35 years old in good health.

This sequence joins TRBV10-1 and TRBJ1-1, with D perhaps TRBD1 (5 bases). Per the germline V gene, CDR1 is WNHNN and CDR2 is SYGVQD (reference sequence). The CDR3 sequence is 13 residues long. The germline V and J ends were trimmed by 8 bases and 1 base, with 11 bases remaining between them. The CDR3, as DNA: TGCGCCAGCCACGACAGATCGAACACTGAAGCTTTCTTT. This codes for CASHDRSNTEAFF.

The chain uses TRBV13 and TRBJ1-3, with D possibly being TRBD1 (6 bases). The ends were cut back, 0 bases at V and 1 base at J, with 10 bases in the middle. This CDR3 contains 16 residues. The germline CDR1 and CDR2 sequences are PRHDT and FYEKMQ (reference sequence). DNA of the CDR3: TGTGCCAGCAGCTTAGGCGGCAGGGGTTCTGGAAACACCATATATTTT. Protein sequence: CASSLGGRGSGNTIYF.

The chain carries TRBV10-3 and TRBJ2-5, with D perhaps being TRBD1 or TRBD2 (5 bases each). The V end was cut by 6 bases, the J end by 1 base, with 15 bases between. CDR1 and CDR2 from the germline V gene are ENHRY and SYGVKD. The CDR3 loop spans 15 amino acids. The DNA of the CDR3 is TGTGCCATCAGCCCCCGGTACGGGACCCAAGAGACCCAGTACTTC. Translation: CAISPRYGTQETQYF.

CDR3: CASRSELAGNEQFF. The CDR3 coding sequence is TGTGCCAGCCGCTCTGAACTAGCGGGAAATGAGCAGTTCTTC. This chain connects TRBV6-1 to TRBJ2-1; 10 bases map to TRBD2. The germline gives CDR1 MNHNS, CDR2 SASEGT. The junction had 8 bases not matched to a gene; V was cut back by 8 bases and J by 7 bases. The CDR3 contains 14 residues.

The chain uses TRBV4-3 and TRBJ2-1; TRBD1 aligns across 7 bases. Looked up from germline, CDR1 is LGHNA and CDR2 is YSLEER. This CDR3 is built from 15 residues. V lost 0 bases and J lost 2; bases outside the gene matches: 1. CDR3 amino acids: CASSQERGPYNEQFF. The CDR3 nucleotides read TGCGCCAGCAGCCAAGAGAGGGGGCCCTACAATGAGCAGTTCTTC.

The V call is TRBV7-2, the J call TRBJ2-7; 10 bases line up with TRBD1. CDR3 size: 14 residues. Trimming took 5 bases from V and 3 from J; bases not matched to a gene: 4. Germline-derived CDR1 and CDR2 are SGHTA and FQGNSA. As DNA, the CDR3 is TGTGCCAGCAGCAGGGACAGGGGATACTACGAGCAGTACTTC. Its protein product is CASSRDRGYYEQYF.

J is TRBJ1-2 and V is TRBV5-4; TRBD1 agrees at 12 bases. CDR1 SGHNT and CDR2 YYREEE come from the germline V gene (reference sequence). The CDR3 has 17 amino acids. After removal of 4 bases from V and 2 bases from J, the junction contained 9 bases not matched to a gene. CDR3 coding DNA: TGTGCCAGCAGCATGGGGGACAGGGGGCAATACAACTATGGCTACACCTTC. This gives the protein CASSMGDRGQYNYGYTF. Based on the CDR3 plus reference TRBV5-4 and TRBJ1-2, the full variable domain is ETGVTQSPTHLIKTRGQQVTLRCSSQSGHNTVSWYQQALGQGPQFIFQYYREEENGRGNFPPRFSGLQFPNYSSELNVNALELDDSALYLCASSMGDRGQYNYGYTFGSGTRLTVV.

The J gene is TRBJ2-3, the V gene TRBV6-6; TRBD2 aligns across 9 bases. Trimming took 7 bases from V and 1 from J; bases not matched to a gene: 9. This CDR3 comprises 16 residues. The germline V gene has CDR1 MNHNY and CDR2 SVGAGI (reference sequence). The CDR3 coding sequence is TGTGCCAGCACGGGACGAGCGGGGGGCCGCACAGATACGCAGTATTTT. It encodes CASTGRAGGRTDTQYF.

This chain links TRBV20-1 with TRBJ1-1; no clear D gene. This CDR3 contains 11 residues. CDR1 DFQATT and CDR2 SNEGSKA come from the germline V gene (reference sequence). V was pared by 3 bases and J by 8 bases, with 10 bases between. The CDR3 here is CSASRAGEAFF. The CDR3 nucleotides read TGCAGTGCTAGTAGGGCGGGGGAAGCTTTCTTT.

The rearrangement links TRBV7-2 to TRBJ2-2; D gene uncertain. The CDR3 covers 15 residues. Trimming shortened V by 1 base and J by 3 bases, and 9 bases separated the two germline ends. Looked up from germline, CDR1 is SGHTA and CDR2 is FQGNSA. CDR3 in DNA: TGTGCCAGCAGCTTAGTAGAGTACTACACCGGGGAGCTGTTTTTT. It specifies CASSLVEYYTGELFF. The variable domain in full, with the rest retrieved from reference TRBV7-2 and TRBJ2-2, is GAGVSQSPSNKVTEKGKDVELRCDPISGHTALYWYRQSLGQGLEFLIYFQGNSAPDKSGLPSDRFSAERTGGSVSTLTIQRTQQEDSAVYLCASSLVEYYTGELFFGEGSRLTVL.

J is TRBJ1-3 and V is TRBV7-6; no reliable D call. The CDR3 spans 16 residues. Germline V gene data show CDR1 as SGHVS and CDR2 as FNYEAQ. V lost 5 bases and J 0 bases, leaving 14 bases between the germline ends. DNA for the CDR3: TGTGCCAGCAGCCAGTCCGGCGGCCCCTCTGGAAACACCATATATTTT. Protein sequence: CASSQSGGPSGNTIYF.

Only one count was recorded for this clone. The chain employs TRBV5-5 and TRBJ1-4, with unresolved D. This CDR3 is built from 16 residues. V was clipped by 3 bases and J by 0 bases, with 12 bases between them. Germline CDR1 is SGHKS and CDR2 is YYEKEE (reference sequence). CDR3 residues: CASSSLGGATNEKLFF. The DNA for the CDR3 is TGTGCCAGCAGCTCCTTGGGCGGCGCAACTAATGAAAAACTGTTTTTT.

The gene calls are TRBV10-2 and TRBJ2-1; TRBD2 matches at 9 bases. The CDR3 runs 15 residues. Trimming removed 0 bases from V and 9 bases from J; junction bases left unmatched: 6. Germline V gene sequence: CDR1 WSHSY, CDR2 SAAADI. The CDR3 region has the DNA TGCGCCAGCAGTGAGTCAAGCGGGGGGCTGGGTGAGCAGTTCTTC. It translates to CASSESSGGLGEQFF.

The chain couples TRBV18 to TRBJ1-2; 10 positions agree with TRBD1. The CDR3 is 16 amino acids. V shed 2 bases and J 6 bases; nucleotides not matched to a gene: 9. Germline V gene sequence: CDR1 KGHSH, CDR2 LQKENI. CDR3 protein: CASSPLTGTGVHGYTF. CDR3 in DNA: TGTGCCAGCTCACCATTAACCGGGACAGGGGTGCATGGCTACACCTTC.

The chain uses TRBV6-4 and TRBJ2-2; the D is unclear. This CDR3 comprises 14 residues. Trimming shortened V by 0 bases and J by 4 bases, and 6 bases separated the two germline ends. Germline values: CDR1 MRHNA, CDR2 SNTAGT. CDR3 sequence reads: CASSDSWVTGELFF. CDR3 sequence (DNA): TGTGCCAGCAGTGACTCATGGGTCACCGGGGAGCTGTTTTTT.

This clone turned up a few times. The V gene is TRBV5-6, the J gene TRBJ1-1, with D maybe TRBD1 (6 bases). The germline V gene encodes CDR1 SGHDT and CDR2 YYEEEE. The ends were cut back, 8 bases at V and 5 bases at J, with 16 bases in the middle. The CDR3 spans 13 residues. CDR3 DNA sequence: TGTGCCAGTACTCGACAGGTTATGACTGAAGCTTTCTTT. This gives the protein CASTRQVMTEAFF.

Turning to this clone: The same CDR3 is also encoded by other DNA sequences in this sample. The V call is TRBV6-1, the J call TRBJ1-1; D gene ambiguous. The germline V and J ends were trimmed by 3 bases and 4 bases, with 6 bases remaining between them. This CDR3 region has 12 residues. CDR1 and CDR2 (germline): MNHNS, SASEGT. CDR3 nucleotide sequence: TGTGCCAGCAGTGAGGTCCGCACTGAAGCTTTCTTT. It encodes CASSEVRTEAFF.

The chain joins TRBV27 to TRBJ1-5; D is perhaps TRBD1 (5 bases). V was clipped by 4 bases and J by 11 bases, with 15 bases between them. Germline values: CDR1 MNHEY, CDR2 SMNVEV (reference sequence). There are 13 residues in the CDR3. In DNA form, the CDR3 reads TGTGCCAGCAGTTCAGTGGCAGGGTCGTCCCAGCATTTT. As protein: CASSSVAGSSQHF.

The V and J genes are TRBV11-2 and TRBJ2-1, with D perhaps matching TRBD1 (6 bases). From germline, CDR1 is SGHAT and CDR2 FQNNGV. CDR3 length: 14 amino acids. V gave up 3 bases and J gave up 5 bases, with 11 bases separating them. The CDR3 DNA is TGTGCCAGCAGCTTGGGTGGACAGAACAATGAGCAGTTCTTC. Its protein product is CASSLGGQNNEQFF.